This is a list of T cell receptor beta chains from one sample in a study of blood T cell repertoires in COVID-19. Some clones are missing from TCRdb's copy, which holds only in-frame ones; the method was immunoSEQ multiplex PCR. This sample has 100,000 to 150,000 clones, with roughly 90% found just once. The sample comprised peripheral blood. These receptors were taken from a man aged 50-60 years with active or convalescent COVID-19. CDR3s include the opening cysteine and the closing phenylalanine or tryptophan. The order of the fields is V gene, D gene, clone size, J gene, CDR3 protein, CDR3 DNA. A D gene is named only where the DNA matches it firmly. A row's size may be missing; if present it is once, few, many or a size class.

V: TRBV5-8; D: -; size: -; J: TRBJ2-4; CDR3: CASSLPYETAIAKNIQYF; DNA: TGTGCCAGCAGCTTGCCTTACGAGACAGCCATAGCCAAAAACATTCAGTACTTC
V: TRBV5-1; D: TRBD2; size: -; J: TRBJ2-2; CDR3: CASRTSVANTGELFF; DNA: TGCGCCAGTAGGACTAGCGTGGCGAACACCGGGGAGCTGTTTTTT
V: TRBV2; D: -; size: few; J: TRBJ2-7; CDR3: CASSRQISEQYF; DNA: TGTGCCAGCAGTAGACAGATTTCCGAGCAGTACTTC
V: TRBV5-1; D: TRBD2; size: -; J: TRBJ2-7; CDR3: CASSLELAPLEQYF; DNA: TGCGCCAGCAGCTTGGAACTAGCGCCCCTCGAGCAGTACTTC
V: TRBV11-3; D: TRBD2; size: -; J: TRBJ2-1; CDR3: CASSLDQSSGYEQFF; DNA: TGTGCCAGCAGCTTAGATCAGTCTAGCGGCTATGAGCAGTTCTTC
V: TRBV3-1/TRBV3-2; D: TRBD2; size: -; J: TRBJ2-3; CDR3: CASSQGGSGGLTDTQYF; DNA: TGTGCCAGCAGCCAAGGTGGTAGCGGGGGGCTCACAGATACGCAGTATTTT
V: TRBV2; D: TRBD1; size: once; J: TRBJ1-5; CDR3: CASSVGQGTNQPQHF; DNA: TGTGCCAGCAGTGTGGGACAGGGGACTAATCAGCCCCAGCATTTT
V: TRBV29-1; D: TRBD1; size: -; J: TRBJ1-5; CDR3: CSVGTGVHQPQHF; DNA: TGCAGCGTGGGGACAGGAGTCCATCAGCCCCAGCATTTT
V: TRBV4-2; D: TRBD1; size: -; J: TRBJ2-1; CDR3: CASSRSDRAGEQFF; DNA: TGTGCCAGCAGCCGATCCGACAGGGCCGGTGAGCAGTTCTTC
V: TRBV30; D: -; size: -; J: TRBJ2-7; CDR3: CAWSPGETGTYEQYF; DNA: TGTGCCTGGAGTCCCGGGGAGACAGGAACCTACGAGCAGTACTTC
V: TRBV7-2; D: -; size: -; J: TRBJ1-6; CDR3: CASSLPTGTNSPLHF; DNA: TGTGCCAGCAGCTTGCCTACCGGGACAAATTCACCCCTCCACTTT
V: TRBV20-1; D: -; size: -; J: TRBJ2-5; CDR3: CSARRLETQYF; DNA: TGCAGTGCACGCCGGTTAGAGACCCAGTACTTC
V: TRBV3-1/TRBV3-2; D: -; size: -; J: TRBJ2-4; CDR3: CASSQEATIGIQYF; DNA: TGTGCCAGCAGCCAAGAGGCGACAATTGGCATTCAGTACTTC
V: TRBV7-9; D: -; size: -; J: TRBJ2-7; CDR3: CASRGTSSSYEQYF; DNA: TGTGCCAGCAGGGGGACATCGAGCTCCTACGAGCAGTACTTC
V: TRBV5-1; D: TRBD2; size: -; J: TRBJ2-1; CDR3: CASSLIASGNNEQFF; DNA: TGCGCCAGCAGCTTGATCGCTAGCGGGAACAATGAGCAGTTCTTC
V: TRBV29-1; D: TRBD2; size: -; J: TRBJ2-3; CDR3: CSVETSGSTDTQYF; DNA: TGCAGCGTTGAGACTAGCGGAAGCACAGATACGCAGTATTTT
V: TRBV12-3/TRBV12-4; D: -; size: -; J: TRBJ2-1; CDR3: CASSFQGNEQFF; DNA: TGTGCCAGCAGTTTTCAGGGCAATGAGCAGTTCTTC
V: TRBV19; D: -; size: -; J: TRBJ2-7; CDR3: CASSIGGRGEQYF; DNA: TGTGCCAGTAGTATAGGAGGTCGCGGCGAGCAGTACTTC
V: TRBV6-1; D: TRBD2; size: -; J: TRBJ2-5; CDR3: CASSGGTSGVAETQYF; DNA: TGTGCCAGCAGTGGTGGAACTAGCGGGGTCGCAGAGACCCAGTACTTC
V: TRBV2; D: -; size: -; J: TRBJ2-2; CDR3: CALSGRQGASNTGELFF; DNA: TGTGCCCTTAGTGGGAGGCAGGGAGCTTCGAACACCGGGGAGCTGTTTTTT
V: TRBV28; D: TRBD1; size: -; J: TRBJ1-2; CDR3: CASSSDRDLTYYGYTF; DNA: TGTGCCAGCAGCTCGGACAGGGACCTGACGTACTATGGCTACACCTTC
V: TRBV5-1; D: -; size: -; J: TRBJ1-1; CDR3: CASSAGTNTEAFF; DNA: TGCGCCAGCAGCGCGGGGACTAACACTGAAGCTTTCTTT
V: TRBV28; D: -; size: once; J: TRBJ2-7; CDR3: CASSFARIYEQYF; DNA: TGTGCCAGCAGTTTCGCCAGAATATACGAGCAGTACTTC
V: TRBV15; D: -; size: -; J: TRBJ2-2; CDR3: CATSRVRDTGELFF; DNA: TGTGCCACCAGCAGAGTCAGGGACACCGGGGAGCTGTTTTTT
V: TRBV9; D: -; size: -; J: TRBJ1-6; CDR3: CASNYDSHF; DNA: TGTGCCAGCAACTACGATAGCCACTTT
V: TRBV7-7; D: -; size: -; J: TRBJ2-3; CDR3: CASSLDRSSTDTQYF; DNA: TGTGCCAGCAGCTTAGATAGGAGTAGCACAGATACGCAGTATTTT
V: TRBV19; D: -; size: -; J: TRBJ1-5; CDR3: CASSITGNPSQPQHF; DNA: TGTGCCAGTAGTATAACAGGAAACCCGAGTCAGCCCCAGCATTTT
V: TRBV7-9; D: -; size: -; J: TRBJ1-1; CDR3: CASSFAGTTEAFF; DNA: TGTGCCAGCAGCTTCGCAGGAACCACTGAAGCTTTCTTT
V: TRBV24-1; D: TRBD1; size: -; J: TRBJ1-2; CDR3: CATSRQGNYGYTF; DNA: TGTGCCACCAGTAGACAGGGAAACTATGGCTACACCTTC
V: TRBV7-2; D: -; size: -; J: TRBJ2-7; CDR3: CASSLDGHSYEQYF; DNA: TGTGCCAGCAGCTTAGATGGACACTCCTACGAGCAGTACTTC
V: TRBV7-7; D: -; size: few; J: TRBJ2-2; CDR3: CASSLGGANTGELFF; DNA: TGTGCCAGCAGCTTAGGCGGGGCCAACACCGGGGAGCTGTTTTTT
V: TRBV19; D: -; size: few; J: TRBJ2-2; CDR3: CASSINGNTGELFF; DNA: TGTGCCAGTAGTATAAACGGGAACACCGGGGAGCTGTTTTTT
V: TRBV19; D: TRBD1; size: -; J: TRBJ1-1; CDR3: CASSIQGAGTEAFF; DNA: TGTGCCAGTAGTATTCAGGGGGCAGGGACTGAAGCTTTCTTT
V: TRBV29-1; D: -; size: -; J: TRBJ1-2; CDR3: CSVSSYYGYTF; DNA: TGCAGCGTTTCCTCGTACTATGGCTACACCTTC
V: TRBV27; D: TRBD1; size: -; J: TRBJ2-7; CDR3: CASSTRTGNWYEQYF; DNA: TGTGCCAGCAGTACTAGGACAGGCAATTGGTACGAGCAGTACTTC
V: TRBV28; D: -; size: -; J: TRBJ1-6; CDR3: CASIKGLSSYNSPLHF; DNA: TGTGCCAGCATAAAGGGGCTGAGCTCCTATAATTCACCCCTCCACTTT
V: TRBV28; D: -; size: -; J: TRBJ2-7; CDR3: CASSFGDFYEQYF; DNA: TGTGCCAGCAGTTTCGGGGACTTCTACGAGCAGTACTTC
V: TRBV11-2; D: TRBD1; size: -; J: TRBJ1-6; CDR3: CASSSMGQGRYNSPLHF; DNA: TGTGCCAGCAGCTCGATGGGACAGGGGAGATATAATTCACCCCTCCACTTT
V: TRBV5-4; D: -; size: -; J: TRBJ1-1; CDR3: CASSLKGVGAEAFF; DNA: TGTGCCAGCAGCTTGAAAGGGGTAGGGGCTGAAGCTTTCTTT
V: TRBV6-5; D: -; size: -; J: TRBJ2-7; CDR3: CASNKGGSYEQYF; DNA: TGTGCCAGCAATAAAGGGGGATCCTACGAGCAGTACTTC
V: TRBV4-1; D: TRBD1; size: -; J: TRBJ1-4; CDR3: CASSPRGAGATNEKLFF; DNA: TGCGCCAGCAGCCCCAGGGGGGCAGGGGCAACTAATGAAAAACTGTTTTTT
V: TRBV5-4; D: -; size: -; J: TRBJ2-1; CDR3: CASSLRGTGHSEQFF; DNA: TGTGCCAGCAGCTTGAGGGGTACCGGGCACAGTGAGCAGTTCTTC
V: TRBV4-1; D: -; size: -; J: TRBJ1-5; CDR3: CASSSGTYQPQHF; DNA: TGCGCCAGCAGCAGCGGGACTTATCAGCCCCAGCATTTT
V: TRBV5-1; D: TRBD1; size: -; J: TRBJ1-2; CDR3: CASSLGGQGSGYTF; DNA: TGCGCCAGCAGCTTGGGCGGACAGGGCAGCGGCTACACCTTC
V: TRBV11-2; D: -; size: few; J: TRBJ1-5; CDR3: CASRGQTLYLGNQPQHF; DNA: TGTGCCAGCAGAGGACAGACCCTATACTTGGGGAATCAGCCCCAGCATTTT
V: TRBV25-1; D: -; size: once; J: TRBJ2-3; CDR3: CASSGHFTDTQYF; DNA: TGTGCCAGCAGCGGACACTTCACAGATACGCAGTATTTT
V: TRBV5-5; D: -; size: -; J: TRBJ1-2; CDR3: CASSSRRANYGYTF; DNA: TGTGCCAGCAGCTCCAGGCGAGCTAACTATGGCTACACCTTC